A few counts support the clone carrying this T cell receptor (beta chain). These data originate in a study of blood T cell repertoires in COVID-19. The CDR3 runs 14 residues. CDR1 is MNHEY, CDR2 SMNVEV, per germline (reference sequence). V was pared by 6 bases and J by 2 bases, with 13 bases between. TCRdb's table, derived via immunoSEQ multiplex PCR, lists solely in-frame clones and lacks some. The table has just over 650,000 clones, 80% to 90% seen once. The chain has TRBV27 and TRBJ1-1, with TRBD1 as a possible D gene (6 bases). The TCR originated in a woman between 18 and 30 years old with acute or convalescent COVID-19. Sequenced material: peripheral blood. In DNA form, the CDR3 reads TGTGCCAGCAGCCCGACAGGACCCAACACTGAAGCTTTCTTT. It codes for CASSPTGPNTEAFF.